This T cell receptor beta chain originates from a study of T cells after yellow fever vaccination. Findings of the study overall: Most clones from primary vaccination resurfaced after the booster (about 95% CD4, less than 90% CD8).

TCRdb redid the calling of the 5' RACE reads with MiXCR, one entry per CDR3 protein. This table holds 610,000 or so distinct CDR3 sequences, 10% to 15% found once. A remark on this clonotype: The antigen is undetermined.

Trimming removed 8 bases from V and 5 bases from J; junction bases left unmatched: 12. The CDR3 extends over 15 amino acids. The V call is TRBV12-3 or TRBV12-4, the J call TRBJ2-3; the match to TRBD2 covers 8 bases. This sample comprised PBMCs, obtained on the day of the yellow fever booster vaccination. The origin of this receptor is a man aged 25-45 years who received the YFV17D yellow fever vaccine. The CDR3 region is CASGASGSRRDTQYF. In nucleotides, the CDR3 is TGTGCCAGCGGGGCCAGCGGGAGCCGGCGAGATACGCAGTATTTT.